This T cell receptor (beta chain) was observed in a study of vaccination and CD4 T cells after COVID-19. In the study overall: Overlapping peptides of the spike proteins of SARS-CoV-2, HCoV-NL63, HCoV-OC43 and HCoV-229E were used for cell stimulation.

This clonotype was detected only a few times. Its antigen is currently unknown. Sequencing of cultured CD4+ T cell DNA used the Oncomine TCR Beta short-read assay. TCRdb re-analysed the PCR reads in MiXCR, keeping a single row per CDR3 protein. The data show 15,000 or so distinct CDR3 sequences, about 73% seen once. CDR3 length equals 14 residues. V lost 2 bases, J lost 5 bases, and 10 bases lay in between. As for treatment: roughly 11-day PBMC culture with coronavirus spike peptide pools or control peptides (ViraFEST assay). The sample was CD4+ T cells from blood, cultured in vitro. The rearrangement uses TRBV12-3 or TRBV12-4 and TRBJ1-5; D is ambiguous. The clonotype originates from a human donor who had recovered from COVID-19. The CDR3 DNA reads TGTGCCAGCAGTTTACATGGCCCGCATCAGCCCCAGCATTTT. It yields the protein CASSLHGPHQPQHF.